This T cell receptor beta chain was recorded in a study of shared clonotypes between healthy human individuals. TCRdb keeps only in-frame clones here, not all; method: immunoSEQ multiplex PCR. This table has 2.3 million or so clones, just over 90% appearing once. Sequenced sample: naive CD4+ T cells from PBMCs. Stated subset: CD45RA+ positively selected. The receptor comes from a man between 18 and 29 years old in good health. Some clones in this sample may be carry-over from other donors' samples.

CDR3 residues: CASSQAWQDSAGATF. DNA of the CDR3: TGTGCCAGCAGCCAAGCTTGGCAGGATTCGGCCGGCGCCACCTTC. This rearrangement joins TRBV14 to TRBJ1-2, with D unresolved. V dropped 1 base and J dropped 13 bases, with 22 bases sitting between them. Looked up from germline, CDR1 is SGHDN and CDR2 is FVKESK. This CDR3 is built from 15 residues.